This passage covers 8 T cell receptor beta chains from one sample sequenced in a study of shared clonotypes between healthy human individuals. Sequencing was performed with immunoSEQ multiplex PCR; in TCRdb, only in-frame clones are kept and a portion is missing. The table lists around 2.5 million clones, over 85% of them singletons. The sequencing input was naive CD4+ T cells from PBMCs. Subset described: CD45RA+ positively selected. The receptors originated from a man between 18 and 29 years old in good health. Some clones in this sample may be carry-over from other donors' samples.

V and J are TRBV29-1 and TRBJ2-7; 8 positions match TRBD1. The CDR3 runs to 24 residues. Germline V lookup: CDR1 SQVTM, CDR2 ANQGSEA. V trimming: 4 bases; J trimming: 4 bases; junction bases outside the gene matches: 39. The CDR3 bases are TGCAGCGTTGTTCCGATAGGAATACCACTTCTGGGACAGGCAGTCAGTAGCTACGGGTACGAGCAGTACTTC. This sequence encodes CSVVPIGIPLLGQAVSSYGYEQYF.

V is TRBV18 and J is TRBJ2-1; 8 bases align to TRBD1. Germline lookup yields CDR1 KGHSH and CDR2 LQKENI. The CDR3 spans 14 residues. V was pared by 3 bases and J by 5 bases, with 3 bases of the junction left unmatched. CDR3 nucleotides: TGTGCCAGCTCACCGGGACAGGTGAACAATGAGCAGTTCTTC. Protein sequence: CASSPGQVNNEQFF.

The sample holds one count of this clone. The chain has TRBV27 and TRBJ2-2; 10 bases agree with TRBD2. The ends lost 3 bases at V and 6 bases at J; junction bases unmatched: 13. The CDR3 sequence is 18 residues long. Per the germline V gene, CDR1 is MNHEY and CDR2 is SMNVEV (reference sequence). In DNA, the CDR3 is TGTGCCAGCAGTTTGGATTTAATTCTAGCGGGAGTGGCCGGGGAGCTGTTTTTT. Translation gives CASSLDLILAGVAGELFF.

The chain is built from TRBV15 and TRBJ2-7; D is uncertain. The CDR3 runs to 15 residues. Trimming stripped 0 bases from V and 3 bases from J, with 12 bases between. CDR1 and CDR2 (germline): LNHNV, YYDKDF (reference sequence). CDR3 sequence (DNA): TGTGCCACCAGCAGAGACCGCTCAAAGGGCTACGAGCAGTACTTC. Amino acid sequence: CATSRDRSKGYEQYF. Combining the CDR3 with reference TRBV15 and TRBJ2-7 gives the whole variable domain DAMVIQNPRYQVTQFGKPVTLSCSQTLNHNVMYWYQQKSSQAPKLLFHYYDKDFNNEADTPDNFQSRRPNTSFCFLDIRSPGLGDTAMYLCATSRDRSKGYEQYFGPGTRLTVT.

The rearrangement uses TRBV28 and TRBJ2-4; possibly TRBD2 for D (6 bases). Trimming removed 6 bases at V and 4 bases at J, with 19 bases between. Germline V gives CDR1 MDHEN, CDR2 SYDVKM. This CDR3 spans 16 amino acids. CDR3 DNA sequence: TGTGCCAGCAGCGGTCCCGGGACTCCAGGAAAAAACATTCAGTACTTC. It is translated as CASSGPGTPGKNIQYF.

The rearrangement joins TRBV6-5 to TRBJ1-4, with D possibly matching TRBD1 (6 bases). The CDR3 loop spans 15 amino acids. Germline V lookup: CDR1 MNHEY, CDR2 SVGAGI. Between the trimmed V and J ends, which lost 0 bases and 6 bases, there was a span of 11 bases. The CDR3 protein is CASSYSGTSDEKLFF. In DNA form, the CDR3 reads TGTGCCAGCAGTTACTCGGGGACATCCGATGAAAAACTGTTTTTT.

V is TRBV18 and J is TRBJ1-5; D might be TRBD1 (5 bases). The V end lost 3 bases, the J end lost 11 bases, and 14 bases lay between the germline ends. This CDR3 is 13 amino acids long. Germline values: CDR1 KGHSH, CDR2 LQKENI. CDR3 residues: CASSPQGDSAQHF. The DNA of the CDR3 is TGTGCCAGCTCACCTCAGGGAGATTCTGCCCAGCATTTT.

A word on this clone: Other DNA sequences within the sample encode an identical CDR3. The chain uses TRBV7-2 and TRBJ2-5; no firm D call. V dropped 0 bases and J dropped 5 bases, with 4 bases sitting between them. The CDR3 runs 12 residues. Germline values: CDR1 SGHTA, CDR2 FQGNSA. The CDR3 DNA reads TGTGCCAGCAGCTTAGCCCGGGAGACCCAGTACTTC. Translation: CASSLARETQYF.